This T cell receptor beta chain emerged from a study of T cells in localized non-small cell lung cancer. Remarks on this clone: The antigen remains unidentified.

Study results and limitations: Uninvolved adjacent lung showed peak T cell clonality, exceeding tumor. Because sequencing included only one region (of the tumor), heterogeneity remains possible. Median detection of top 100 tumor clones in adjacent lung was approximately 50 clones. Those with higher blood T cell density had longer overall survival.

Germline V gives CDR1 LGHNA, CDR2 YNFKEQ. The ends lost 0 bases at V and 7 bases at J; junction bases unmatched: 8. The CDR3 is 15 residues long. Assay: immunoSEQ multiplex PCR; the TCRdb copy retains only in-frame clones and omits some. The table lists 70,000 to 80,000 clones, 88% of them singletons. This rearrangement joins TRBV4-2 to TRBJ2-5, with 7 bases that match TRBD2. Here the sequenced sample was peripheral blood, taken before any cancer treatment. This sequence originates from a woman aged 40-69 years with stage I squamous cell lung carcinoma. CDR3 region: CASSQEGGTKGTQYF. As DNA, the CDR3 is TGTGCCAGCAGCCAAGAGGGGGGGACCAAGGGGACCCAGTACTTC.